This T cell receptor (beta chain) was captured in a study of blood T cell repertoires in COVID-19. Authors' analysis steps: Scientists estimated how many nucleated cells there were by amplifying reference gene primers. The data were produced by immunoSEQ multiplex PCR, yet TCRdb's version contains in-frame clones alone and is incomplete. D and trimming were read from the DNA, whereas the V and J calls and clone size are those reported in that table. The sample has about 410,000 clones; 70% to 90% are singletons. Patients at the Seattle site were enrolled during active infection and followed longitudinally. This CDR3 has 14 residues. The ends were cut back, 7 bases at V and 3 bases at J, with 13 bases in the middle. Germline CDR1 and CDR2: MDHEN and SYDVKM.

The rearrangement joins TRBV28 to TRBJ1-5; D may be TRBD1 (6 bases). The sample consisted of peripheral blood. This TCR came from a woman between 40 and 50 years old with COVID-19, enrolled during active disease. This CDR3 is CASIGTPLNQPQHF. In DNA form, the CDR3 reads TGTGCCAGCATAGGGACACCTCTCAATCAGCCCCAGCATTTT.